This paragraph covers one TCR beta chain sequence. Its antigen is unidentified. Blood samples, whole and unsorted for T cells, yielded the isolated total RNA. The sample originates from a study of monozygotic twins with inflammatory bowel disease. Study-level findings and limits: Patient-specific immunosuppressive treatments may have made repertoires more variable. Among IBD patients, TCRbeta diversity (inverse Simpson) was lower than in healthy co-twins. Support was absent for any single strong signal or clonotype linked to IBD.

After re-calling the 5' RACE reads, TCRdb lists one entry per CDR3 protein, DNA absent. This sample lists over 150,000 distinct CDR3 sequences; its ten largest clones have about 2.7%. From germline, CDR1 is GTSNPN and CDR2 SVGIG (reference sequence). The CDR3 contains 12 residues. This clonotype was sampled from a human donor with ulcerative colitis or Crohn's disease, or a healthy co-twin of an affected twin (not recorded which). The sample consisted of blood. V is TRBV30 and J is TRBJ1-2; TCRdb indicates TRBD1, and absent DNA this call remains unverified. CDR3 region: CAWSAWGRGYTF.